Listed below are T cell receptor beta chains from one sample, sequenced in a study of control samples from healthy donors and cancer patients. Here immunoSEQ multiplex PCR was the method, and the copy in TCRdb shows in-frame clones only, minus some. Of over 50,000 clones listed, 88% were seen once; the top ten hold roughly 3.8%. The sequenced sample was blood. These receptors all come from a man aged 50 to 60 in good health. CDR3s include the opening cysteine and the closing phenylalanine or tryptophan. A D gene is named only where the DNA matches it firmly. Clone size appears in some rows only: once, few, many, or a class for an expanded clone.

TRBV7-3	TRBD1	.	TRBJ2-7	CASSSQGQGSSEQYF	TGTGCCAGCAGCTCCCAGGGACAGGGTTCATCCGAGCAGTACTTC
TRBV29-1	.	.	TRBJ2-6	CSVAAAATGANVLTF	TGCAGCGTCGCCGCAGCGGCTACTGGGGCCAACGTCCTGACTTTC
TRBV20-1	.	.	TRBJ1-5	CSASTIVNSNQPQHF	TGCAGTGCTAGTACGATTGTGAATAGCAATCAGCCCCAGCATTTT
TRBV3-1/TRBV3-2	.	.	TRBJ2-7	CASSHDGDGTPYEQYF	TGTGCCAGCAGCCATGACGGGGACGGGACACCCTACGAGCAGTACTTC
TRBV28	.	few	TRBJ2-7	CASSPLYDRGFYEQYF	TGTGCCAGCAGCCCCCTCTATGACCGGGGCTTCTACGAGCAGTACTTC
TRBV29-1	.	.	TRBJ2-1	CSVEVNVERRVYNEQFF	TGCAGCGTTGAGGTAAATGTGGAGCGGAGAGTTTACAATGAGCAGTTCTTC
TRBV24-1	.	.	TRBJ2-2	CATSGPGRTKANTGELFF	TGTGCCACCAGTGGCCCGGGAAGGACAAAAGCGAACACCGGGGAGCTGTTTTTT
TRBV5-1	TRBD2	.	TRBJ2-1	CASSLPGLAGEDEQFF	TGCGCCAGCAGCCTGCCGGGACTAGCGGGAGAGGATGAGCAGTTCTTC
TRBV18	.	.	TRBJ2-3	CASSTENPGHTDTQYF	TGTGCCAGCTCCACAGAAAACCCCGGGCACACAGATACGCAGTATTTT
TRBV3-1/TRBV3-2	.	few	TRBJ1-5	CASSQSGAGQPQHF	TGTGCCAGCAGCCAGTCGGGGGCCGGTCAGCCCCAGCATTTT
TRBV18	TRBD1	.	TRBJ2-7	CASSPFDRDHEQYF	TGTGCCAGCTCACCGTTCGACAGGGACCACGAGCAGTACTTC
TRBV11-2	.	.	TRBJ2-7	CASSPLGRGRDYEQYF	TGTGCCAGCAGCCCGCTTGGGCGCGGACGAGACTACGAGCAGTACTTC
TRBV14	.	once	TRBJ1-6	CASSQGGDSPLHF	TGTGCCAGCAGCCAAGGGGGAGACTCACCCCTCCACTTT
TRBV2	TRBD2	.	TRBJ2-7	CASSIAGGSYEQYF	TGTGCCAGCAGTATAGCGGGAGGCTCCTACGAGCAGTACTTC
TRBV28	TRBD1	.	TRBJ1-3	CASSLTGASGNTIYF	TGTGCCAGCAGTCTCACAGGGGCTTCCGGAAACACCATATATTTT
TRBV5-6	TRBD2	.	TRBJ2-7	CASSLSAGLGTYEQYF	TGTGCCAGCAGCTTGTCCGCGGGACTAGGGACCTACGAGCAGTACTTC
TRBV28	.	.	TRBJ2-2	CASTLSGGATGELFF	TGTGCCAGCACACTTAGTGGAGGGGCCACCGGGGAGCTGTTTTTT
TRBV3-1/TRBV3-2	.	few	TRBJ2-2	CASSPRGTRGTGELFF	TGTGCCAGCAGCCCCCGGGGGACGCGCGGCACCGGGGAGCTGTTTTTT
TRBV27	.	.	TRBJ2-7	CASSLGQGTYEQYF	TGTGCCAGCAGTTTAGGGCAGGGCACCTACGAGCAGTACTTC
TRBV15	.	.	TRBJ2-3	CATSRALEDTQYF	TGTGCCACCAGCAGAGCTCTGGAAGATACGCAGTATTTT
TRBV5-1	.	.	TRBJ2-4	CASSFPPKDVRGAKNIQYF	TGCGCCAGCAGCTTCCCTCCTAAGGACGTACGGGGAGCCAAAAACATTCAGTACTTC
TRBV24-1	.	.	TRBJ2-3	CATSRADTQYF	TGTGCCACCTCTCGGGCAGATACGCAGTATTTT
TRBV5-1	.	few	TRBJ1-6	CASSSTSGSYNSPLHF	TGCGCCAGCAGCTCCACCTCAGGATCCTATAATTCACCCCTCCACTTT
TRBV19	.	.	TRBJ2-3	CASSIDGISTDTQYF	TGTGCCAGTAGTATAGATGGGATAAGCACAGATACGCAGTATTTT
TRBV6-2/TRBV6-3	TRBD1	.	TRBJ1-2	CASSYADGTAYGYTF	TGTGCCAGCAGTTACGCTGACGGGACAGCCTATGGCTACACCTTC
TRBV7-2	TRBD1	.	TRBJ1-1	CASSLRTGQGTEAFF	TGTGCCAGCAGCCTCCGGACAGGGCAGGGCACTGAAGCTTTCTTT
TRBV7-8	TRBD2	.	TRBJ2-1	CASSPTSGSSYNEQFF	TGTGCCAGCAGCCCGACTAGCGGGAGCTCCTACAATGAGCAGTTCTTC
TRBV19	.	.	TRBJ1-5	CASSIRGPQPQHF	TGTGCCAGTAGTATCCGGGGTCCCCAGCCCCAGCATTTT
TRBV18	TRBD1	.	TRBJ1-1	CASSPPTGGVGMNTEAFF	TGTGCCAGCTCACCCCCCACAGGGGGCGTTGGGATGAACACTGAAGCTTTCTTT
TRBV7-3	.	few	TRBJ2-6	CASSPTGANVLTF	TGTGCCAGCAGCCCTACGGGGGCCAACGTCCTGACTTTC
TRBV2	TRBD2	.	TRBJ2-7	CASSVSGSIPYEQYF	TGTGCCAGCAGTGTAAGCGGGAGCATACCCTACGAGCAGTACTTC
TRBV27	.	.	TRBJ2-2	CASSLSVRALDGSGELFF	TGTGCCAGCAGTTTATCGGTTAGGGCCCTAGATGGCTCCGGGGAGCTGTTTTTT
TRBV19	.	.	TRBJ2-7	CASSIQPDSYEQYF	TGTGCCAGTAGTATACAGCCTGATAGCTACGAGCAGTACTTC
TRBV7-5	.	.	TRBJ2-3	CVRSLCRLHTDTQYF	TGTGTCAGAAGCTTATGCCGTTTACACACAGATACGCAGTATTTT
TRBV18	.	.	TRBJ1-1	CASSQGGGAFF	TGTGCCAGCTCCCAAGGGGGGGGAGCTTTCTTT
TRBV3-1/TRBV3-2	.	.	TRBJ1-4	CASSQAPGRVGEKLFF	TGTGCCAGCAGCCAAGCCCCGGGGAGGGTAGGGGAAAAACTGTTTTTT
TRBV9	.	.	TRBJ1-1	CASSVAPGDTEAFF	TGTGCCAGCAGCGTAGCCCCCGGGGACACTGAAGCTTTCTTT